The following is a TCR beta chain sequence with its context. What it binds is unknown. The data originate from a study of T cell responses to AZD1222 COVID-19 vaccine. General study results and limits: Only after the peak T cell response were repertoires sampled.

With 4 bases removed from V and 5 bases from J, the gap between germline ends came to 12 bases. Germline assignment: CDR1 SEHNR and CDR2 FQNEAQ (reference sequence). The CDR3 length is 14 residues. The method was immunoSEQ multiplex PCR; TCRdb's version includes in-frame clones alone and lacks a portion of them. The table shows 150,000 or so clones, with 80% to 95% occurring only once. Specimen: peripheral blood, collected on day 0 of AZD1222 vaccination. V and J are TRBV7-9 and TRBJ2-1; D is unresolved. The sequence came from an adult in good health. The CDR3, as DNA: TGTGCCAGCAGCTGGGCTACAGCTAACAATGAGCAGTTCTTC. This codes for CASSWATANNEQFF.